This T cell receptor beta chain was recorded in a study of CD8 T cells in Susac syndrome. A note on this clonotype: The antigen is unknown.

Random hexamers served to reverse transcribe roughly 0.45 to 1 ug RNA. Amplification of TCR beta CDR3 used immunoSEQ multiplex PCR across 54 Vbeta and 13 Jbeta. TCRdb processed the immunoSEQ multiplex PCR reads anew with MiXCR; each CDR3 protein has one entry. The sample records 160,000 or so distinct CDR3 sequences, roughly 92% being singletons. CDR1 MNHNS and CDR2 SASEGT come from the germline V gene. V was cut by 3 bases and J by 5 bases, with 14 bases left in between. This CDR3 has 15 residues. Recently defined diagnostic criteria for definite or probable disease were fulfilled by Susac syndrome patients. TEMRA cells were FACS-enriched, and CD8+ and CD4+ T cells were isolated negatively. Study outcomes and limitations: The relatively small number of individuals in the TCR sequencing and HLA analysis was acknowledged by the study.

The chain combines TRBV6-1 with TRBJ2-1; D is unresolved. The source of this sequence is a human donor with Susac syndrome. Sequencing input: CD4+ T cells from PBMCs. Here the CDR3 DNA reads TGTGCCAGCAGTGAGAGACCCGGACCCAACAATGAGCAGTTCTTC. Translation gives CASSERPGPNNEQFF.